The 27 T cell receptor beta chains in this list originate from one sample, sequenced in a study of T cell responses to AZD1222 COVID-19 vaccine. Using immunoSEQ multiplex PCR, the repertoire was profiled, and TCRdb retains in-frame clones only, with some absent. The sample carries roughly 100,000 clones, roughly 83% recorded once. This material consisted of peripheral blood, taken on day 0 of AZD1222 vaccination. These receptors came from an adult in good health.

This chain uses TRBV5-1 with TRBJ1-1, with 7 nucleotides matching TRBD1. The CDR3 totals 15 residues. Looked up from germline, CDR1 is SGHRS and CDR2 is YFSETQ. V shed 0 bases, J shed 4 bases, and the junction held 6 bases outside the gene matches. The CDR3 sequence is CASSLGGTESTEAFF. The CDR3 DNA follows: TGCGCCAGCAGCTTGGGGGGGACAGAGAGCACTGAAGCTTTCTTT. Using reference TRBV5-1 and TRBJ1-1 for the parts outside the CDR3, the full variable domain is KAGVTQTPRYLIKTRGQQVTLSCSPISGHRSVSWYQQTPGQGLQFLFEYFSETQRNKGNFPGRFSGRQFSNSRSEMNVSTLELGDSALYLCASSLGGTESTEAFFGQGTRLTVV.

The V call is TRBV19, the J call TRBJ2-7; 7 positions agree with TRBD1. V gave up 10 bases and J gave up 0 bases; unmatched junction bases: 24. This CDR3 comprises 19 residues. CDR1 is LNHDA and CDR2 is SQIVND in the germline V gene (reference sequence). The CDR3 DNA sequence: TGTGCCACTTTTCCCTCGATCCGCTCTCCGGGGACAGCCTCCTACGAGCAGTACTTC. Protein: CATFPSIRSPGTASYEQYF.

The V and J genes are TRBV6-2 or TRBV6-3 and TRBJ1-2; TRBD1 is a possible D gene (5 bases). The CDR3 is 15 residues long. Germline-derived CDR1 and CDR2 are MNHEY and SVGEGT. Trimming took 5 bases from V and 5 from J, leaving 18 bases between them. The CDR3 spells CASSTHADGGYGYTF. The CDR3 region has the DNA TGTGCCAGCAGTACACACGCGGACGGGGGATATGGCTACACCTTC.

The V gene is TRBV6-2 or TRBV6-3, the J gene TRBJ1-5; TRBD1 might be the D (6 bases). Trimming took 4 bases from V and 4 from J, leaving 17 bases between them. This CDR3 contains 16 residues. CDR1 and CDR2 (germline): MNHEY, SVGEGT. The CDR3: CASSWRSGTQNQPQHF. DNA for the CDR3: TGTGCCAGCAGTTGGCGATCCGGGACACAGAATCAGCCCCAGCATTTT.

The rearrangement joins TRBV19 to TRBJ2-3, with D tentatively TRBD2 (5 bases). V was trimmed by 6 bases and J by 0 bases, leaving 16 bases between them. The CDR3 has 16 amino acids. Per the germline V gene, CDR1 is LNHDA and CDR2 is SQIVND (reference sequence). The CDR3, as DNA: TGTGCCAGTAGAATGAGGGCGGTTGGTAGCACAGATACGCAGTATTTT. Its translation: CASRMRAVGSTDTQYF.

The chain links TRBV10-3 to TRBJ2-3, with 7 bases that match TRBD1. CDR1 ENHRY and CDR2 SYGVKD come from the germline V gene. The CDR3 is 13 amino acids. Trimming cost V 6 bases and J 6 bases; bases outside gene matches: 6. Here the CDR3 reads CAIRGDSSDTQYF. In nucleotides, the CDR3 is TGTGCCATCAGGGGGGACAGTTCGGATACGCAGTATTTT.

V and J are TRBV3-1 (or the pseudogene TRBV3-2) and TRBJ2-2; D ambiguous. With 8 bases removed from V and 3 bases from J, the gap between germline ends came to 4 bases. The CDR3 contains 11 residues. CDR1 is LGHDT, CDR2 YNNKEL, per germline (reference sequence). Written as DNA, the CDR3 is TGTGCCAGCTTCGACACCGGGGAGCTGTTTTTT. It encodes CASFDTGELFF.

This clone came up a few times. The chain couples TRBV5-1 to TRBJ2-7; D call uncertain. The V gene lost 5 bases and the J gene lost 1 base, with 10 bases spanning the gap. Germline CDR1 and CDR2: SGHRS and YFSETQ. The CDR3 is 13 residues long. The CDR3 is CASRIGESYEQYF. Here the CDR3 DNA reads TGCGCCAGCAGGATCGGAGAGTCCTACGAGCAGTACTTC.

This chain links TRBV11-2 with TRBJ2-7, with D unresolved. The CDR3 has 13 amino acids. Trimming left V 3 bases short and J 3 bases short, with 9 bases between. From germline, CDR1 is SGHAT and CDR2 FQNNGV. CDR3 sequence reads: CASSFVLDYEQYF. CDR3 nucleotides: TGTGCCAGCAGCTTCGTTCTCGACTACGAGCAGTACTTC.

The chain combines TRBV7-8 with TRBJ2-6; weak D call: TRBD1 (5 bases). CDR1 SGHVS and CDR2 FQNEAQ come from the germline V gene. The CDR3 spans 22 residues. The V and J ends lost 4 bases and 1 base respectively, with 29 bases between them. As DNA, the CDR3 is TGTGCCAGCAGCTCAAGGGCATTAGCAGGGTACCAGCTCCAATCTGGGGCCAACGTCCTGACTTTC. Its protein product is CASSSRALAGYQLQSGANVLTF.

The chain is built from TRBV5-1 and TRBJ2-3; possibly TRBD2 for D (6 bases). Germline values: CDR1 SGHRS, CDR2 YFSETQ. CDR3 length: 14 residues. V was cut by 2 bases and J by 7 bases, with 14 bases left in between. The CDR3 DNA reads TGCGCCAGCAGCTTTTCTTCGGGGGACCATACGCAGTATTTT. Amino acid sequence: CASSFSSGDHTQYF. Looking up the rest from reference TRBV5-1 and TRBJ2-3 gives the full variable domain: KAGVTQTPRYLIKTRGQQVTLSCSPISGHRSVSWYQQTPGQGLQFLFEYFSETQRNKGNFPGRFSGRQFSNSRSEMNVSTLELGDSALYLCASSFSSGDHTQYFGPGTRLTVL.

This clone showed up just once. The genes are TRBV28 and TRBJ1-4, with 8 bases matching TRBD1. The length of the CDR3 is 14 residues. After removal of 5 bases from V and 3 bases from J, the junction contained 2 bases not matched to a gene. CDR1 is MDHEN and CDR2 is SYDVKM in the germline V gene. CDR3 sequence reads: CASSGTGPNEKLFF. The CDR3 DNA sequence: TGTGCCAGCAGTGGGACAGGCCCTAATGAAAAACTGTTTTTT.

The rearrangement joins TRBV18 to TRBJ1-2; maybe TRBD1 (5 bases). Trimming pared 6 bases from V and 3 bases from J, leaving 17 bases between. Germline CDR1 KGHSH, CDR2 LQKENI. The CDR3 length is 15 residues. The CDR3, as DNA: TGTGCCAGCTCCCCCCAGGTCCTAGGGGACTATGGCTACACCTTC. Its protein is CASSPQVLGDYGYTF.

This clone was seen just once. The CDR3 reads CASSYSGGASYNEQFF. The DNA for the CDR3 is TGTGCCAGCAGTTACTCTGGCGGGGCCTCCTACAATGAGCAGTTCTTC. The rearrangement links TRBV6-5 to TRBJ2-1, with D possibly matching TRBD2 (6 bases). This CDR3 spans 16 amino acids. Trimming stripped 0 bases from V and 0 bases from J, with 9 bases between. The V gene's germline CDR1 is MNHEY and CDR2 SVGAGI.

V is TRBV11-3 and J is TRBJ2-5; unclear D gene. CDR3 length equals 13 residues. From germline, CDR1 is SGHNT and CDR2 YENEEA. V gave up 3 bases and J gave up 5 bases, with 10 bases separating them. This chain's CDR3 is CASSLNLRETQYF. The CDR3 DNA sequence: TGTGCCAGCAGCTTGAACCTACGGGAGACCCAGTACTTC.

This chain connects TRBV5-1 to TRBJ1-1; D is possibly TRBD1 (5 bases). Germline CDR1 SGHRS, CDR2 YFSETQ. The CDR3 spans 13 residues. The V gene lost 5 bases and the J gene lost 2 bases, with 10 bases spanning the gap. The CDR3 loop is CASRSRDNTEAFF. CDR3 DNA: TGCGCCAGCAGGTCCCGGGACAACACTGAAGCTTTCTTT.

The gene calls are TRBV6-5 and TRBJ1-6; tentatively, D is TRBD1 (5 bases). V lost 3 bases to trimming and J lost 10 bases, with 13 bases between them. This CDR3 region has 14 residues. Germline V gives CDR1 MNHEY, CDR2 SVGAGI. The CDR3, as DNA: TGTGCCAGCAGTTATATGGGGGTTGGCTCACCCCTCCACTTT. Its translation: CASSYMGVGSPLHF.

The chain recombines TRBV3-1 (or the pseudogene TRBV3-2) with TRBJ1-2; no clear D. Germline V gene data show CDR1 as LGHDT and CDR2 as YNNKEL (reference sequence). Trimming stripped 1 base from V and 8 bases from J, with 14 bases between. The CDR3 covers 14 residues. CDR3 in DNA: TGTGCCAGCAGCCAAGCAGGATTGGCTGGGGGCTACACCTTC. This codes for CASSQAGLAGGYTF.

The chain employs TRBV11-3 and TRBJ2-7; D unclear. The CDR3 contains 14 residues. Trimming removed 0 bases at V and 7 bases at J, with 13 bases between. Germline-derived CDR1 and CDR2 are SGHNT and YENEEA. The CDR3 nucleotides are TGTGCCAGCAGCTTAGAGTTGGGTCGGTTTGAGCAGTACTTC. Protein: CASSLELGRFEQYF.

The chain carries TRBV12-5 and TRBJ2-1; TRBD2 aligns across 12 bases. V lost 4 bases and J lost 0; bases outside the gene matches: 13. This CDR3 has 20 amino acids. The germline gives CDR1 LGHNT, CDR2 FRNRAP. CDR3 sequence: CASGSPRLAGDRHSYNEQFF. The CDR3, as DNA: TGTGCTAGTGGTTCCCCAAGACTAGCGGGGGACCGTCACTCCTACAATGAGCAGTTCTTC.

The V gene is TRBV6-5, the J gene TRBJ1-4; 9 nucleotides match TRBD1. V shed 3 bases, J shed 4 bases, and the junction held 3 bases outside the gene matches. There are 15 residues in the CDR3. Germline CDR1 and CDR2: MNHEY and SVGAGI. CDR3: CASSYTGQGNEKLFF. The CDR3 nucleotides are TGTGCCAGCAGTTATACGGGACAGGGTAATGAAAAACTGTTTTTT.

The V and J genes are TRBV19 and TRBJ1-1; no reliable D call. CDR1 is LNHDA and CDR2 is SQIVND in the germline V gene (reference sequence). This CDR3 is 14 amino acids long. The V gene lost 3 bases and the J gene lost 1 base, with 9 bases spanning the gap. This CDR3 is CASSIRAQNTEAFF. The CDR3 region has the DNA TGTGCCAGTAGTATTCGAGCACAGAACACTGAAGCTTTCTTT. The variable domain in full, with the rest retrieved from reference TRBV19 and TRBJ1-1, is DGGITQSPKYLFRKEGQNVTLSCEQNLNHDAMYWYRQDPGQGLRLIYYSQIVNDFQKGDIAEGYSVSREKKESFPLTVTSAQKNPTAFYLCASSIRAQNTEAFFGQGTRLTVV.

This chain uses TRBV28 with TRBJ2-1, with a tentative D call TRBD1 (8 bases). V lost 7 bases to trimming and J lost 2 bases, with 12 bases between them. The CDR3 is made up of 14 amino acids. The germline V gene has CDR1 MDHEN and CDR2 SYDVKM. The CDR3 sequence is CASITGGAYNEQFF. CDR3 DNA sequence: TGTGCCAGCATAACAGGGGGGGCCTACAATGAGCAGTTCTTC.

The J gene is TRBJ2-2, the V gene TRBV11-3; no definite D call. With 5 bases removed from V and 5 bases from J, the gap between germline ends came to 9 bases. There are 13 residues in the CDR3. Germline CDR1 and CDR2: SGHNT and YENEEA. CDR3 nucleotide sequence: TGTGCCAGCAGCCTCAGGATAACCGGGGAGCTGTTTTTT. Translation: CASSLRITGELFF.

As regards this clone: Mismatch with germline at one junction end may stem from a read error. The gene calls are TRBV12-3 or TRBV12-4 and TRBJ2-4; D is unresolved. This CDR3 has 9 amino acids. The CDR3: CASTSEQEF. The CDR3 region has the DNA TGTGCCAGCACCTCTGAGCAGGAATTC.

The chain is built from TRBV5-8 and TRBJ1-3; a weak D match, TRBD1 (5 bases). V dropped 4 bases and J dropped 3 bases, with 11 bases sitting between them. Germline CDR1 is SGHTS and CDR2 is YDEGEE. The CDR3 contains 14 residues. CDR3 region: CASSAGEYGNTIYF. The CDR3 DNA reads as TGTGCCAGCAGCGCGGGGGAGTATGGAAACACCATATATTTT.

The chain combines TRBV6-7 with TRBJ2-5; TRBD1 agrees at 9 bases. TRBV6-7 is placed among ORFs of uncertain function. There are 16 residues in the CDR3. The junction had 5 bases not matched to a gene; V was cut back by 0 bases and J by 3 bases. The CDR3 spells CASSYSRDRGEETQYF. CDR3 nucleotides: TGTGCCAGCAGTTACTCGCGAGACAGGGGGGAAGAGACCCAGTACTTC.